The 18 T cell receptor beta chains presented below share a single source sample, sequenced in a study of control samples from healthy donors and cancer patients. The table came from immunoSEQ multiplex PCR; TCRdb's copy has only in-frame clones and leaves some out. The sample consists of about 160,000 clones, around 95% of them appearing once. Sequenced sample: blood. All receptors derive from a woman aged 40 to 49 in good health.

The chain joins TRBV12-3 or TRBV12-4 to TRBJ1-5, with D possibly being TRBD1 (6 bases). The length of the CDR3 is 13 residues. V shed 10 bases and J shed 6 bases, with 16 bases lying between them. The CDR3 is CATRAGAGQPQHF. CDR3 nucleotide sequence: TGTGCCACACGGGCAGGGGCGGGTCAGCCCCAGCATTTT.

The chain joins TRBV30 to TRBJ2-1, with 8 bases identical to TRBD2. V lost 2 bases, J lost 9 bases, and 15 bases stayed unmatched. Germline V gene lookup returns CDR1 GTSNPN and CDR2 SVGIG (reference sequence). The CDR3 consists of 16 residues. CDR3 in amino acids: CAWSQGGLAGSVEQFF. DNA of the CDR3: TGTGCCTGGAGTCAAGGGGGGCTAGCGGGCTCCGTTGAGCAGTTCTTC.

The rearrangement links TRBV5-5 to TRBJ2-1; 7 positions agree with TRBD2. From germline, CDR1 is SGHKS and CDR2 YYEKEE (reference sequence). The junction had 3 bases not matched to a gene; V was cut back by 0 bases and J by 0 bases. This CDR3 region has 16 residues. The CDR3 coding sequence is TGTGCCAGCAGCTTGGGAAGCGGGAACTCCTACAATGAGCAGTTCTTC. Its protein product is CASSLGSGNSYNEQFF. Supplemented by reference TRBV5-5 and TRBJ2-1, the full variable domain reads DAGVTQSPTHLIKTRGQQVTLRCSPISGHKSVSWYQQVLGQGPQFIFQYYEKEERGRGNFPDRFSARQFPNYSSELNVNALLLGDSALYLCASSLGSGNSYNEQFFGPGTRLTVL.

The rearrangement joins TRBV4-1 to TRBJ1-1; D gene ambiguous. The germline gives CDR1 MGHRA, CDR2 YSYEKL. The CDR3 contains 14 residues. V was pared by 1 base and J by 4 bases, with 10 bases between. CDR3 residues: CASSQGVEGTEAFF. CDR3 DNA sequence: TGCGCCAGCAGCCAAGGGGTGGAGGGCACTGAAGCTTTCTTT.

The chain is built from TRBV19 and TRBJ1-5; TRBD1 aligns across 11 bases. The CDR3 length is 17 residues. Germline trimming cut 7 bases from V and 4 bases from J; bases unmatched to any gene: 12. Germline lookup yields CDR1 LNHDA and CDR2 SQIVND (reference sequence). CDR3 region: CASTPRGGTGGNQPQHF. For the CDR3, the DNA is TGTGCCAGTACCCCACGGGGAGGGACAGGGGGTAATCAGCCCCAGCATTTT. The whole variable domain, filled in from reference TRBV19 and TRBJ1-5, reads DGGITQSPKYLFRKEGQNVTLSCEQNLNHDAMYWYRQDPGQGLRLIYYSQIVNDFQKGDIAEGYSVSREKKESFPLTVTSAQKNPTAFYLCASTPRGGTGGNQPQHFGDGTRLSIL.

J is TRBJ2-7 and V is TRBV5-1, with TRBD2 matching 7 bases. V lost 2 bases, J lost 3 bases, and 8 bases stayed unmatched. The CDR3 contains 15 residues. Germline CDR1 SGHRS, CDR2 YFSETQ. DNA of the CDR3: TGCGCCAGCAGCTTAGGCGCGGGAGAGGGCTACGAGCAGTACTTC. Its protein is CASSLGAGEGYEQYF.

The CDR3 spells CASSLDRDQPQHF. The CDR3 DNA reads TGCGCCAGCAGCTTAGACAGGGACCAGCCCCAGCATTTT. The V and J genes are TRBV5-1 and TRBJ1-5; 7 bases agree with TRBD1. After removal of 2 bases from V and 7 bases from J, the junction contained 3 bases not matched to a gene. Germline loops: CDR1 SGHRS, CDR2 YFSETQ. The CDR3 is 13 residues long.

The chain links TRBV7-2 to TRBJ2-7, with 7 bases aligning to TRBD1. Germline trimming cut 4 bases from V and 0 bases from J; bases unmatched to any gene: 3. CDR3 length: 14 residues. Germline CDR1 and CDR2: SGHTA and FQGNSA. CDR3 protein: CASSSGTDSYEQYF. CDR3 sequence (DNA): TGTGCCAGCAGCTCCGGGACAGACTCCTACGAGCAGTACTTC.

This sequence joins TRBV14 and TRBJ2-6; 8 bases align to TRBD1. The CDR3 has 17 amino acids. Germline V lookup: CDR1 SGHDN, CDR2 FVKESK. V was pared by 2 bases and J by 2 bases, with 5 bases of the junction left unmatched. The CDR3 is CASSQRQGLAGANVLTF. The CDR3 DNA follows: TGTGCCAGCAGCCAACGACAGGGGCTGGCTGGGGCCAACGTCCTGACTTTC.

The V call is TRBV6-6, the J call TRBJ1-3, with D possibly being TRBD1 (6 bases). This CDR3 has 14 residues. From germline, CDR1 is MNHNY and CDR2 SVGAGI (reference sequence). The V end was cut by 7 bases, the J end by 0 bases, with 10 bases between. This CDR3 reads CASIKGGSGNTIYF. Here the CDR3 DNA reads TGTGCCAGCATCAAAGGGGGCTCTGGAAACACCATATATTTT.

The chain employs TRBV27 and TRBJ1-4; D gene uncertain. This CDR3 is built from 14 residues. The V end lost 6 bases, the J end lost 0 bases, and 8 bases lay between the germline ends. Per germline, CDR1 MNHEY and CDR2 SMNVEV (reference sequence). DNA of the CDR3: TGTGCCAGCAGGCCAGGTGCAACTAATGAAAAACTGTTTTTT. It specifies CASRPGATNEKLFF.

The rearrangement joins TRBV28 to TRBJ1-6; D is unresolved. V was cut by 1 base and J by 8 bases, with 9 bases left in between. This CDR3 is 14 amino acids long. Per the germline V gene, CDR1 is MDHEN and CDR2 is SYDVKM. CDR3 amino acids: CASSLLSVYSPLHF. The CDR3, as DNA: TGTGCCAGCAGTTTATTGTCGGTCTATTCACCCCTCCACTTT.

This clone was recorded a few times. V and J are TRBV3-1 (or the pseudogene TRBV3-2) and TRBJ2-1; D not certain. Trimming left V 4 bases short and J 8 bases short, with 6 bases between. CDR3 length equals 11 residues. The germline V gene has CDR1 LGHDT and CDR2 YNNKEL (reference sequence). The CDR3 DNA follows: TGTGCCAGCAGCCGGATGTATGAGCAGTTCTTC. It specifies CASSRMYEQFF.

This sequence joins TRBV5-6 and TRBJ2-7, with 11 bases matching TRBD2. V trimming: 2 bases; J trimming: 3 bases; junction bases outside the gene matches: 1. Germline V gene lookup returns CDR1 SGHDT and CDR2 YYEEEE. The CDR3 sequence is 14 residues long. The CDR3, as DNA: TGTGCCAGCAGCTTCGGGACTAGCGGCTACGAGCAGTACTTC. Translating gives CASSFGTSGYEQYF.

This rearrangement joins TRBV11-3 to TRBJ1-1, with 9 bases lining up with TRBD1. In germline, CDR1 is SGHNT, CDR2 YENEEA. The CDR3 runs to 14 residues. J was trimmed by 7 bases and V by 6 bases; bases with no gene match: 9. The CDR3 coding sequence is TGTGCCAGCAGTTCCGGGACAGGGTTGCTTGAAGCTTTCTTT. It translates to CASSSGTGLLEAFF.

The genes are TRBV5-1 and TRBJ2-5; D remains ambiguous. Germline CDR1 is SGHRS and CDR2 is YFSETQ. This CDR3 has 11 residues. V was clipped by 4 bases and J by 2 bases, with 3 bases between them. The CDR3 DNA follows: TGCGCCAGCAGCGTGCAAGAGACCCAGTACTTC. This sequence encodes CASSVQETQYF.

This chain joins TRBV19 and TRBJ1-4; a possible D gene is TRBD1 (6 bases). Germline V gene sequence: CDR1 LNHDA, CDR2 SQIVND (reference sequence). V was shortened by 6 bases and J by 8 bases, with 13 bases between the two germline ends. The CDR3 totals 13 residues. The CDR3 DNA sequence: TGTGCCAGTAGGGGTCCCGGGGGCGAAAAACTGTTTTTT. Its translation is CASRGPGGEKLFF.

The V and J genes are TRBV4-3 and TRBJ2-7, with 8 bases lining up with TRBD1. Germline CDR1 and CDR2: LGHNA and YSLEER. The CDR3 sequence is 15 residues long. V shed 4 bases, J shed 5 bases, and the junction held 10 bases outside the gene matches. CDR3 DNA: TGCGCCAGCAGCCTCCTTCGGACAGGGTACCACGAGCAGTACTTC. Translation: CASSLLRTGYHEQYF.